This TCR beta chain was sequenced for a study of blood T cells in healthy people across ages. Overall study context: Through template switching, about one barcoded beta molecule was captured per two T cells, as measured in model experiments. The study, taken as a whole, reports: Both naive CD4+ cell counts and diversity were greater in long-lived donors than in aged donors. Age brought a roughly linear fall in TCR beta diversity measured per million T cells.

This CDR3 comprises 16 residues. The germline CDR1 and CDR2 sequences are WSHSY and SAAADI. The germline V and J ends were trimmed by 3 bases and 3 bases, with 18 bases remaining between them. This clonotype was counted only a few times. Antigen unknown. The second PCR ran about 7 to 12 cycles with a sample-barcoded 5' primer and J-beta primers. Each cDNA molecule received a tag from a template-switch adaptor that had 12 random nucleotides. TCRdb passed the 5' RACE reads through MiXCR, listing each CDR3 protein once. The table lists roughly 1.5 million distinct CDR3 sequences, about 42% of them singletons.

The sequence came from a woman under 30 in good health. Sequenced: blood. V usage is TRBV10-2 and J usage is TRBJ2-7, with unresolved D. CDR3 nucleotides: TGCGCCAGCAGTGAAATCAATCGCAGGTTTGTCTACGAGCAGTACTTC. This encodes CASSEINRRFVYEQYF.